This TCR beta chain comes out of a study of blood T cell repertoires in COVID-19. The data were produced by immunoSEQ multiplex PCR, yet TCRdb's version contains in-frame clones alone and is incomplete. Of about 100,000 clones in the sample, around 85% were seen once. Trimming at V came to 2 bases and at J to 2 bases, leaving 3 bases not matched to a gene. Germline CDR1 reads MDHEN; CDR2 reads SYDVKM. CDR3 size: 14 residues. The clonotype originates from a woman of 80 years or more with active or convalescent COVID-19. The sample taken for sequencing was peripheral blood. The chain joins TRBV28 to TRBJ2-7; 7 nucleotides match TRBD1. Here the CDR3 reads CASSLDRAPYEQYF. The CDR3 DNA follows: TGTGCCAGCAGTTTAGACAGGGCCCCCTACGAGCAGTACTTC.